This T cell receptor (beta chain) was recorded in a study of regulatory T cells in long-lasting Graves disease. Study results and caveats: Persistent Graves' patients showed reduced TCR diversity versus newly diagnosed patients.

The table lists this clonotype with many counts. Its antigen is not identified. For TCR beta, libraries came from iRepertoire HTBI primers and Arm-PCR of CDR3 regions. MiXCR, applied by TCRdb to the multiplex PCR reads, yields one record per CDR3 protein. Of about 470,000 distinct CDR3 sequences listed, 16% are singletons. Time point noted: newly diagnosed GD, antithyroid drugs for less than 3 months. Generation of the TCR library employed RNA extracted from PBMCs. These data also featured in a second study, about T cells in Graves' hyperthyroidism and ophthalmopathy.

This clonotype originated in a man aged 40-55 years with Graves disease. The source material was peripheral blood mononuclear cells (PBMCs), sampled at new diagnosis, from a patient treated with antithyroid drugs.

CDR3 sequence reads: CASSSTGFRVETQYF. The CDR3 DNA is TGTGCCAGCAGCTCGACAGGGTTTCGTGTGGAGACCCAGTACTTC. The chain carries TRBV7-3 and TRBJ2-5; 7 positions match TRBD1. CDR3 length equals 15 residues. V shed 4 bases and J 5 bases; nucleotides not matched to a gene: 10. From germline, CDR1 is SGHTA and CDR2 FQGTGA. Full variable domain (missing parts from reference TRBV7-3 and TRBJ2-5): GAGVSQTPSNKVTEKGKYVELRCDPISGHTALYWYRQSLGQGPEFLIYFQGTGAADDSGLPNDRFFAVRPEGSVSTLKIQRTERGDSAVYLCASSSTGFRVETQYFGPGTRLLVL.